Below, 9 T cell receptor beta chains from the same sample are listed, as sequenced in a study of blood T cell repertoires in COVID-19 (dated by TCRdb to the early 2020s). The library was made by the immunoSEQ multiplex PCR assay. The table comes from immuneACCESS by way of TCRdb, which keeps in-frame sequences with V and J called. Part of the clones is missing from these tables; in studies checked, under half for an unresolved V gene and the rest for unknown reasons. This sample lists tens of thousands of clones; approximately 88% were detected once. Approximately 12% of the sample is held by the ten biggest clonotypes. Specimen: peripheral blood. The receptors come from a human donor in a cohort sampled during active COVID-19.

V gene TRBV5-4 combines with J gene TRBJ2-2, with 8 bases lining up with TRBD1. After removal of 4 bases from V and 9 bases from J, the junction contained 8 bases not matched to a gene. CDR1 and CDR2 from the germline V gene are SGHNT and YYREEE (reference sequence). CDR3 length: 14 amino acids. The CDR3 DNA reads TGTGCCAGCAGCCCGGGACAGGCTGCCCGGGAGCTGTTTTTT. Amino acid sequence: CASSPGQAARELFF.

CDR3 bases: TGTGCCACCAGCAGAGGGGAGGGAAGACAAGAGACCCAGTACTTC. It specifies CATSRGEGRQETQYF. The chain joins TRBV15 to TRBJ2-5; TRBD2 matches 7 bases. This CDR3 is 15 amino acids long. After removal of 1 base from V and 2 bases from J, the junction contained 4 bases not matched to a gene. Germline CDR1 LNHNV, CDR2 YYDKDF (reference sequence).

The chain has TRBV20-1 and TRBJ2-7; TRBD2 matches 11 bases. V gave up 3 bases and J gave up 7 bases; unmatched junction bases: 8. Germline CDR1 DFQATT, CDR2 SNEGSKA (reference sequence). The CDR3 covers 14 residues. The CDR3 region has the DNA TGCAGTGCTAGTAGCGGGAGGGCCGTTTTTGAGCAGTACTTC. This sequence encodes CSASSGRAVFEQYF.

This clone has just one count. The rearrangement uses TRBV11-2 and TRBJ1-4; a possible D gene is TRBD1 (6 bases). The V gene's germline CDR1 is SGHAT and CDR2 FQNNGV. This CDR3 contains 16 residues. Trimming stripped 5 bases from V and 5 bases from J, with 18 bases between. In nucleotides, the CDR3 is TGTGCCAGCAGCCCCGGAGGCAGGGGCGTAAATGAAAAACTGTTTTTT. Amino acids: CASSPGGRGVNEKLFF.

This chain uses TRBV20-1 with TRBJ2-1, with D possibly being TRBD1 (6 bases). Trimming took off 3 bases at V and 4 bases at J, with 19 bases between the two ends. CDR1 is DFQATT and CDR2 is SNEGSKA in the germline V gene (reference sequence). The CDR3 has 16 amino acids. The CDR3 loop reads CSASSKSGHSYNEQFF. The CDR3 region has the DNA TGCAGTGCTAGTTCCAAGTCGGGACACTCATACAATGAGCAGTTCTTC.

The rearrangement uses TRBV28 and TRBJ1-1; perhaps TRBD1 as D (5 bases). The CDR3 extends over 15 amino acids. The germline CDR1 and CDR2 sequences are MDHEN and SYDVKM. V lost 2 bases to trimming and J lost 1 base, with 11 bases between them. CDR3 protein: CASSLGGAKNTEAFF. The CDR3 DNA reads as TGTGCCAGCAGTTTAGGTGGGGCTAAGAACACTGAAGCTTTCTTT.

In its sample, this clone was seen once. V and J are TRBV29-1 and TRBJ1-1, with unresolved D. Germline loops: CDR1 SQVTM, CDR2 ANQGSEA. Deletions cut 7 bases from V and 1 base from J, with 10 bases between. The CDR3 covers 12 residues. The DNA of the CDR3 is TGCAGCGCCCTGAGCGGGAACACTGAAGCTTTCTTT. The encoded protein is CSALSGNTEAFF.

DNA for the CDR3: TGTGCCAGCAGTTCCTCGGGGGGGGGTCCCCACGAGCAGTACTTC. Translating gives CASSSSGGGPHEQYF. V usage is TRBV28 and J usage is TRBJ2-7; 8 bases are shared with TRBD2. Trimming at V came to 4 bases and at J to 5 bases, leaving 10 bases not matched to a gene. CDR1 and CDR2 from the germline V gene are MDHEN and SYDVKM. The CDR3 runs to 15 residues.

A note on this clone: This specimen includes other DNA sequences encoding the same CDR3. The V gene is TRBV5-4, the J gene TRBJ1-2; possible D gene TRBD1, 5 bases. This CDR3 contains 13 residues. From germline, CDR1 is SGHNT and CDR2 YYREEE (reference sequence). Trimming took off 3 bases at V and 2 bases at J, with 8 bases between the two ends. Here the CDR3 reads CASSSDSNYGYTF. CDR3 nucleotides: TGTGCCAGCAGCTCTGACAGCAACTATGGCTACACCTTC.